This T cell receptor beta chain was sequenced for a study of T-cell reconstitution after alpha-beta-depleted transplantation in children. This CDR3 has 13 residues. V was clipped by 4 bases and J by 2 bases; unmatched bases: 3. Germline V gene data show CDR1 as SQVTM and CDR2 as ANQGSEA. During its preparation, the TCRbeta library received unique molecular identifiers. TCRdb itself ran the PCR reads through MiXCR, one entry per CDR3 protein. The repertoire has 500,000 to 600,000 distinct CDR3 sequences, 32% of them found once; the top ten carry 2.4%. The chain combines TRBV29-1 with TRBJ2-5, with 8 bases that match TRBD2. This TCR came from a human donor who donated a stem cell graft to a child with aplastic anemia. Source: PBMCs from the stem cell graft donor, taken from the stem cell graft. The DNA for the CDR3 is TGCAGCGTTGGTCGCGGGGGGCAAGAGACCCAGTACTTC. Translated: CSVGRGGQETQYF.